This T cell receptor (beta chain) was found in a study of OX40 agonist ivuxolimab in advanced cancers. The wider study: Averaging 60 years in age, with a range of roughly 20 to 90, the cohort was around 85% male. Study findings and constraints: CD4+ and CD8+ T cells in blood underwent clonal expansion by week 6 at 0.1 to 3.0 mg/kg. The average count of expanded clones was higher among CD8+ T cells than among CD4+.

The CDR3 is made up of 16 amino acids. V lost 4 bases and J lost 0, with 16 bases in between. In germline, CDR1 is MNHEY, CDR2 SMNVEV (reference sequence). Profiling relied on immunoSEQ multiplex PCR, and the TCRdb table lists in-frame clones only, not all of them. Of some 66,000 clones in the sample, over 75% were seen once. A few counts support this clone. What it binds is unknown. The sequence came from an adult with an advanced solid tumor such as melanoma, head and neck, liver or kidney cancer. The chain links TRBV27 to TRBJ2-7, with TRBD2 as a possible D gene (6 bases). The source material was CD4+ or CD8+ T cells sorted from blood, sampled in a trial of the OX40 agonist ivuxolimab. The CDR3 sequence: CASSYPGATGSYEQYF. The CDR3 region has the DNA TGTGCCAGCAGTTACCCGGGAGCGACGGGCTCCTACGAGCAGTACTTC.